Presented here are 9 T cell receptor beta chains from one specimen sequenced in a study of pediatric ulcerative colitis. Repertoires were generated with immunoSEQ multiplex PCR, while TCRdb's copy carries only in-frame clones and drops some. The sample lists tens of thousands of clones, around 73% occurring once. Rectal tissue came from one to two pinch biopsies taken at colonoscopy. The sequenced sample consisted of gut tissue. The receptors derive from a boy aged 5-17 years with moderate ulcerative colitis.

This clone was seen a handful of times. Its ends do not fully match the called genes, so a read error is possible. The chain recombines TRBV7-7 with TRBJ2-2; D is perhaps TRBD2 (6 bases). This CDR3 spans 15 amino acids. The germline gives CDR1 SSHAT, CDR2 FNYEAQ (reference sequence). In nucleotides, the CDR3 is TGTGCTAGCAGCCCGCGGGACGCCCTCTCCGGGGAGCTGTTTTTT. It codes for CASSPRDALSGELFF.

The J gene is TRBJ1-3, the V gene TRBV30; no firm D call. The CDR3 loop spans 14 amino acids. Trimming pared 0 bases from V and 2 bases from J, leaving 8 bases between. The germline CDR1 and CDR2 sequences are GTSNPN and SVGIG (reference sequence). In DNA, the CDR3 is TGTGCCTGGAGTGTACGGGTAGCTGGAAACACCATATATTTT. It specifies CAWSVRVAGNTIYF. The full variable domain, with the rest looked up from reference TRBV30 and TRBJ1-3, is SQTIHQWPATLVQPVGSPLSLECTVEGTSNPNLYWYRQAAGRGLQLLFYSVGIGQISSEVPQNLSASRPQDRQFILSSKKLLLSDSGFYLCAWSVRVAGNTIYFGEGSWLTVV.

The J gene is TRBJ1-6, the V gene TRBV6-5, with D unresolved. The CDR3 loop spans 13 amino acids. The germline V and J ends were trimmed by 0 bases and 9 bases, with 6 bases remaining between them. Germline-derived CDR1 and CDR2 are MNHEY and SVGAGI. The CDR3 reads CASSYSRGSPLHF. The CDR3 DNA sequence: TGTGCCAGCAGTTACTCCCGAGGTTCACCCCTCCACTTT.

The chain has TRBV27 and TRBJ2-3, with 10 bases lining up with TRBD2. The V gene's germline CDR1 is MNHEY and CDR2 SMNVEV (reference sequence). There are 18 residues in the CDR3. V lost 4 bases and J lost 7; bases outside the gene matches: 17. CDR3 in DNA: TGTGCCAGCAGTTCCCTCATCCCAGCGGGGGGGCCGTCGAATACGCAGTATTTT. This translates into CASSSLIPAGGPSNTQYF.

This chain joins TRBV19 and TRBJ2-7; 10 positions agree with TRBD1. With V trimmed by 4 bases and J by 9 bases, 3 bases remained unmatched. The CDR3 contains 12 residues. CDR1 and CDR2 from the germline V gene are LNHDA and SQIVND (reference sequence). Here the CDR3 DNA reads TGTGCCAGTAGTAGGGACAGGGGAGCGCAGTACTTC. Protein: CASSRDRGAQYF.

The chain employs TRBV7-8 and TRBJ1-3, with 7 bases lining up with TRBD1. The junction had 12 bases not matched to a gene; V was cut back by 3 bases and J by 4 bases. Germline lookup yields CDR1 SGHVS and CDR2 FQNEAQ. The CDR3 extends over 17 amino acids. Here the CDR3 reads CASSLHPPDRRGNTIYF. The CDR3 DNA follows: TGTGCCAGCAGCTTGCATCCCCCGGACAGGCGAGGAAACACCATATATTTT.

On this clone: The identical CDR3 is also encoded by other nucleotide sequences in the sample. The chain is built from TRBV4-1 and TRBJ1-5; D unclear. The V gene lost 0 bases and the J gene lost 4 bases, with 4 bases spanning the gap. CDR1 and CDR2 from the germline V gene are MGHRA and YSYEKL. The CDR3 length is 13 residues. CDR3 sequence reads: CASSQEWNQPQHF. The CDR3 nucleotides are TGCGCCAGCAGCCAAGAATGGAATCAGCCCCAGCATTTT.

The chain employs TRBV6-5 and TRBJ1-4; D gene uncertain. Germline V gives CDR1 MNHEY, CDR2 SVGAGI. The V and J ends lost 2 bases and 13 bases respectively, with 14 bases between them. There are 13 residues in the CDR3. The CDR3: CASSYGSSARLFF. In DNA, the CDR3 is TGTGCCAGCAGTTACGGTAGCAGCGCCCGACTGTTTTTT.

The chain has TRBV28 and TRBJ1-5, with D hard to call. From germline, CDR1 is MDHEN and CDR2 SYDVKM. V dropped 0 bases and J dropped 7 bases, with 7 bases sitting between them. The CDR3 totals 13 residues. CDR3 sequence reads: CASSLWSDQPQHF. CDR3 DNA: TGTGCCAGCAGTTTATGGAGCGACCAGCCCCAGCATTTT.